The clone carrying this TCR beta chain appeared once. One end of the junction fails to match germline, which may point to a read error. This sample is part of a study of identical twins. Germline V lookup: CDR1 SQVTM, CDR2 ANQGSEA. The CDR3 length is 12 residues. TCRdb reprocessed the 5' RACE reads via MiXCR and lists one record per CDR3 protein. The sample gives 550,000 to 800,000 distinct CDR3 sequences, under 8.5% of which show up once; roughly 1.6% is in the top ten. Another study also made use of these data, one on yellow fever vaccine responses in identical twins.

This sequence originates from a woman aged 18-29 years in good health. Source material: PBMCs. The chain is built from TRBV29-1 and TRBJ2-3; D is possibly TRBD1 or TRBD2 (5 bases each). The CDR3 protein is CNVAEGSDTQYF. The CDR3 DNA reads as TGCAACGTTGCAGAGGGGTCAGATACGCAGTATTTT.